This section outlines one T cell receptor beta chain sequence together with its context. The repertoire was sequenced with immunoSEQ multiplex PCR; TCRdb's copy has only in-frame clones and lacks some. The sample holds 99,000 or so clones, about 96% seen once. The data were obtained in a study of OX40 agonist ivuxolimab in advanced cancers. Whole-study context: Three individuals attained partial responses, comprising one hepatocellular carcinoma case and two cutaneous melanoma cases.

Samples were taken at baseline and on day 1 of cycles 4 and 7. Germline V CDR1 and CDR2: MNHEY, SMNVEV (reference sequence). The CDR3 totals 16 residues. Unmatched junction bases numbered 7, after V lost 4 bases and J lost 2 bases. The sample in question was CD4+ or CD8+ T cells sorted from blood, obtained in a trial of the OX40 agonist ivuxolimab. The sequence derives from an adult with an advanced solid tumor such as melanoma, head and neck, liver or kidney cancer. The chain joins TRBV27 to TRBJ2-7; 11 nucleotides align to TRBD2. The CDR3 coding sequence is TGTGCCAGCAGTTCAACCGCTAGCGGGGGGCCCTACGAGCAGTACTTC. This codes for CASSSTASGGPYEQYF.